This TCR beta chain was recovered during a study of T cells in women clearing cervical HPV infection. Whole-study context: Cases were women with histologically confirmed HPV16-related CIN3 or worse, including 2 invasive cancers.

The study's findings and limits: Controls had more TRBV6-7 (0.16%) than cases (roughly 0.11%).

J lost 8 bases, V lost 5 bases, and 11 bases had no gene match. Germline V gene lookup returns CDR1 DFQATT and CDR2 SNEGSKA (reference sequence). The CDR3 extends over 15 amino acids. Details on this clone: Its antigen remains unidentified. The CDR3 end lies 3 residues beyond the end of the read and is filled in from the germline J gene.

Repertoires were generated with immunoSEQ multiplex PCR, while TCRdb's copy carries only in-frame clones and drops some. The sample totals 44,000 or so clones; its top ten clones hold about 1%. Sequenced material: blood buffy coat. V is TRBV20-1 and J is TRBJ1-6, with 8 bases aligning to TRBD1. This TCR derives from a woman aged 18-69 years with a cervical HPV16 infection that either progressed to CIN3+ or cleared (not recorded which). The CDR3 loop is CSAFWTGWLHSPLHF. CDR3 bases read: TGCAGTGCTTTTTGGACAGGGTGGTTGCATTCACCC.